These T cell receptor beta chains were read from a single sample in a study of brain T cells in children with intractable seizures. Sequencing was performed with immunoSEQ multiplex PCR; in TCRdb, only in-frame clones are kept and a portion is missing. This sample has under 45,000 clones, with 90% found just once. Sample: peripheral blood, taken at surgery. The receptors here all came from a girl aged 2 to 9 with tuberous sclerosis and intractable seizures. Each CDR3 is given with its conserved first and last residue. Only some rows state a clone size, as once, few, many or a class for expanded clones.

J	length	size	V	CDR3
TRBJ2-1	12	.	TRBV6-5	CASSPSYNEQFF
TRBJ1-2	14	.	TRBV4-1	CASSQDYSYYGYTF
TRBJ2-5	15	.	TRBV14	CASSQEGGIWETQYF
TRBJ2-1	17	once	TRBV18	CASSPPGLAGGNNEQFF
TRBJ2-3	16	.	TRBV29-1	CSVESLGAMVADTQYF
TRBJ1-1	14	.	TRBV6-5	CASSTLIDRGKAFF
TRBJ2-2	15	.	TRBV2	CASTTDSLNTGELFF
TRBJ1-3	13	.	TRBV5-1	CASSLNSGNTIYF
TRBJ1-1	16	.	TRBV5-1	CASSLANRETNTEAFF
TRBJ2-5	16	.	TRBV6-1	CASSDYRDRGQETQYF